These 23 T cell receptor beta chains originate from one sample sequenced in a study of graft-versus-host responses after intestinal transplantation. Here immunoSEQ multiplex PCR was the method, and the copy in TCRdb shows in-frame clones only, minus some. This sample has some 10,000 clones, with almost 95% found just once. Sequenced here: PBMCs, sampled 65 to 70 days after transplant. The source of these receptors is a human patient who received an intestinal transplant, so some T cells may come from the graft donor.

The rearrangement uses TRBV15 and TRBJ2-1, with D unresolved. Germline V gives CDR1 LNHNV, CDR2 YYDKDF (reference sequence). The length of the CDR3 is 16 residues. V shed 0 bases and J shed 4 bases, with 13 bases lying between them. CDR3 amino acids: CATSRDIWASYNEQFF. CDR3 DNA: TGTGCCACCAGCAGAGATATATGGGCCTCTTACAATGAGCAGTTCTTC. Supplemented by reference TRBV15 and TRBJ2-1, the full variable domain reads DAMVIQNPRYQVTQFGKPVTLSCSQTLNHNVMYWYQQKSSQAPKLLFHYYDKDFNNEADTPDNFQSRRPNTSFCFLDIRSPGLGDTAMYLCATSRDIWASYNEQFFGPGTRLTVL.

The CDR3 DNA is TGCGCCAGCAGCCCCGAAACGGGGTTTGGGGCCAACGTCCTGACTTTC. Amino acid sequence: CASSPETGFGANVLTF. The chain employs TRBV4-1 and TRBJ2-6; TRBD2 is a possible D gene (5 bases). Germline V lookup: CDR1 MGHRA, CDR2 YSYEKL. The CDR3 loop spans 16 amino acids. Trimming left V 4 bases short and J 3 bases short, with 13 bases between.

V and J are TRBV5-4 and TRBJ2-1; TRBD2 matches 10 bases. V was clipped by 7 bases and J by 0 bases; unmatched bases: 1. CDR3 length: 14 amino acids. Germline V gene lookup returns CDR1 SGHNT and CDR2 YYREEE (reference sequence). The CDR3 region is CASSSGSSYNEQFF. The CDR3 nucleotides are TGTGCCAGCTCTAGCGGGAGCTCCTACAATGAGCAGTTCTTC.

This rearrangement joins TRBV5-6 to TRBJ2-7; the D call may be TRBD1 or TRBD2 (5 bases each). The CDR3 is 14 residues long. CDR1 and CDR2 (germline): SGHDT, YYEEEE. With 3 bases removed from V and 6 bases from J, the gap between germline ends came to 16 bases. The CDR3 sequence is CASSWTGTDGEQYF. CDR3 DNA sequence: TGTGCCAGCAGCTGGACGGGGACCGACGGCGAGCAGTACTTC.

The chain joins TRBV14 to TRBJ2-7; 12 bases map to TRBD1. J gave up 4 bases and V 4 bases, and 5 bases lay outside the gene matches. This CDR3 contains 15 residues. Germline V gives CDR1 SGHDN, CDR2 FVKESK. The CDR3, as DNA: TGTGCCAGCAGCCCGCCGGGACAGGGGGCTTACGAGCAGTACTTC. Translated, it gives CASSPPGQGAYEQYF.

The genes are TRBV13 and TRBJ2-7; possibly TRBD1 or TRBD2 for D (7 bases each). V lost 5 bases to trimming and J lost 4 bases, with 18 bases between them. The germline V gene has CDR1 PRHDT and CDR2 FYEKMQ (reference sequence). The CDR3 contains 15 residues. The CDR3 coding sequence is TGTGCCAGCAGCGCAGGGAGGGGGCATGGATACGAGCAGTACTTC. This sequence encodes CASSAGRGHGYEQYF.

The chain uses TRBV9 and TRBJ1-2; perhaps TRBD1 as D (6 bases). The CDR3 has 15 amino acids. The V gene lost 4 bases and the J gene lost 2 bases, with 15 bases spanning the gap. Germline assignment: CDR1 SGDLS and CDR2 YYNGEE. The CDR3: CASSPTPGANYGYTF. The CDR3 DNA follows: TGTGCCAGCAGCCCCACCCCGGGGGCAAACTATGGCTACACCTTC.

This chain connects TRBV2 to TRBJ1-1; D is unclear. Looked up from germline, CDR1 is SNHLY and CDR2 is FYNNEI. The length of the CDR3 is 13 residues. V lost 1 base to trimming and J lost 5 bases, with 8 bases between them. The CDR3 region is CASSEESGTEAFF. The CDR3 DNA sequence: TGTGCCAGCAGTGAAGAGAGTGGGACTGAAGCTTTCTTT.

The V gene is TRBV5-6, the J gene TRBJ2-7, with 12 bases aligning to TRBD2. Germline-derived CDR1 and CDR2 are SGHDT and YYEEEE. J gave up 5 bases and V 4 bases, and 7 bases lay outside the gene matches. There are 15 residues in the CDR3. CDR3 sequence: CASSLMTSGGHEQYF. The CDR3 DNA reads as TGTGCCAGCAGCCTGATGACTAGCGGGGGCCACGAGCAGTACTTC.

The chain joins TRBV2 to TRBJ1-5; no definite D call. The CDR3 loop spans 14 amino acids. Trimming pared 3 bases from V and 1 base from J, leaving 7 bases between. Per the germline V gene, CDR1 is SNHLY and CDR2 is FYNNEI. Written as DNA, the CDR3 is TGTGCCAGCAGTGACATGGGGAGCAATCAGCCCCAGCATTTT. It codes for CASSDMGSNQPQHF.

The chain carries TRBV28 and TRBJ2-2; D call uncertain. The CDR3 has 12 amino acids. Trimming shortened V by 2 bases and J by 4 bases, and 2 bases separated the two germline ends. From germline, CDR1 is MDHEN and CDR2 SYDVKM. The CDR3 nucleotides read TGTGCCAGCAGTTTAAGCACCGGGGAGCTGTTTTTT. It is translated as CASSLSTGELFF.

The chain links TRBV11-1 to TRBJ2-2; 8 positions agree with TRBD2. The CDR3 has 14 amino acids. Per the germline V gene, CDR1 is SGHAT and CDR2 is FQDESV (reference sequence). V was pared by 2 bases and J by 4 bases, with 0 bases of the junction left unmatched. CDR3: CASSLTSGTGELFF. In nucleotides, the CDR3 is TGTGCCAGCAGCTTAACTAGCGGCACCGGGGAGCTGTTTTTT. The full variable domain, with the rest looked up from reference TRBV11-1 and TRBJ2-2, is EAEVAQSPRYKITEKSQAVAFWCDPISGHATLYWYRQILGQGPELLVQFQDESVVDDSQLPKDRFSAERLKGVDSTLKIQPAELGDSAMYLCASSLTSGTGELFFGEGSRLTVL.

This chain connects TRBV4-1 to TRBJ2-5, with D tentatively TRBD1 (5 bases). Deletions cut 4 bases from V and 0 bases from J, with 12 bases between. The CDR3 covers 15 residues. Per germline, CDR1 MGHRA and CDR2 YSYEKL. CDR3 nucleotide sequence: TGCGCCAGCAGCCGCCGAAGACAGAACCAAGAGACCCAGTACTTC. It yields the protein CASSRRRQNQETQYF.

This chain uses TRBV9 with TRBJ1-1; D is unclear. Between the trimmed V and J ends, which lost 0 bases and 8 bases, there was a span of 14 bases. Germline V gene data show CDR1 as SGDLS and CDR2 as YYNGEE. This CDR3 has 14 residues. The CDR3 protein is CASSVGWGEQEAFF. CDR3 DNA: TGTGCCAGCAGCGTAGGGTGGGGTGAACAAGAAGCTTTCTTT.

The chain carries TRBV20-1 and TRBJ2-5, with D uncertain. The V gene lost 5 bases and the J gene lost 5 bases, with 3 bases spanning the gap. The CDR3 loop spans 9 amino acids. Germline V lookup: CDR1 DFQATT, CDR2 SNEGSKA (reference sequence). The CDR3 sequence: CSAPETQYF. The CDR3 nucleotides read TGCAGTGCTCCGGAGACCCAGTACTTC.

V is TRBV2 and J is TRBJ2-7; no firm D call. The CDR3 contains 13 residues. The V end was cut by 6 bases, the J end by 7 bases, with 16 bases between. Germline CDR1 and CDR2: SNHLY and FYNNEI. The CDR3 sequence is CASRTDGVPEQYF. CDR3 nucleotide sequence: TGTGCCAGCAGGACGGACGGCGTTCCTGAGCAGTACTTC. The full variable domain, in which reference TRBV2 and TRBJ2-7 provide the parts outside the CDR3, is EPEVTQTPSHQVTQMGQEVILRCVPISNHLYFYWYRQILGQKVEFLVSFYNNEISEKSEIFDDQFSVERPDGSNFTLKIRSTKLEDSAMYFCASRTDGVPEQYFGPGTRLTVT.

J is TRBJ1-2 and V is TRBV19; D is uncertain. The CDR3 length is 14 residues. In germline, CDR1 is LNHDA, CDR2 SQIVND (reference sequence). Trimming took 3 bases from V and 2 from J, leaving 10 bases between them. The CDR3 nucleotides read TGTGCCAGTAGTATTGAAGCCGTCAACTATGGCTACACCTTC. It specifies CASSIEAVNYGYTF.

The chain links TRBV19 to TRBJ2-7; 7 nucleotides line up with TRBD2. The CDR3 is 15 amino acids. Germline values: CDR1 LNHDA, CDR2 SQIVND (reference sequence). V was clipped by 2 bases and J by 5 bases; unmatched bases: 9. The CDR3 DNA follows: TGTGCCAGTAGTATATCGAGCGGGGCTGGGAACGAGCAGTACTTC. Protein: CASSISSGAGNEQYF.

Only one count was recorded for this clone. The chain recombines TRBV30 with TRBJ2-2; 11 bases are a match to TRBD2. The CDR3 totals 16 residues. With V trimmed by 2 bases and J by 7 bases, 9 bases remained unmatched. Germline CDR1 and CDR2: GTSNPN and SVGIG (reference sequence). The CDR3 DNA reads TGTGCCTGGAGTATCTATAGCGGGAGGGCCGGCGGGGAGCTGTTTTTT. It encodes CAWSIYSGRAGGELFF.

This chain joins TRBV19 and TRBJ1-5; perhaps TRBD1 as D (5 bases). Germline V gives CDR1 LNHDA, CDR2 SQIVND (reference sequence). Trimming pared 5 bases from V and 6 bases from J, leaving 17 bases between. CDR3 length equals 15 residues. CDR3 loop: CASSFGTPLIQPQHF. DNA of the CDR3: TGTGCCAGTAGTTTTGGGACGCCCTTGATTCAGCCCCAGCATTTT.

This clone has a single count. The chain has TRBV7-9 and TRBJ1-2; 12 nucleotides line up with TRBD1. There are 16 residues in the CDR3. Germline trimming cut 0 bases from V and 6 bases from J; bases unmatched to any gene: 5. CDR1 is SEHNR, CDR2 FQNEAQ, per germline (reference sequence). In DNA form, the CDR3 reads TGTGCCAGCAGCTTAGCGGGACAGGGGGCACCTCATGGCTACACCTTC. Amino acid sequence: CASSLAGQGAPHGYTF. Together with reference TRBV7-9 and TRBJ1-2, the CDR3 gives the full variable domain: DTGVSQNPRHKITKRGQNVTFRCDPISEHNRLYWYRQTLGQGPEFLTYFQNEAQLEKSRLLSDRFSAERPKGSFSTLEIQRTEQGDSAMYLCASSLAGQGAPHGYTFGSGTRLTVV.

This CDR3 reads CASSLSGRVDNEQFF. CDR3 sequence (DNA): TGTGCCAGCAGCTTGAGCGGAAGGGTGGACAATGAGCAGTTCTTC. The chain employs TRBV5-4 and TRBJ2-1; weak D call: TRBD2 (5 bases). Trimming took off 1 base at V and 5 bases at J, with 13 bases between the two ends. This CDR3 spans 15 amino acids. Germline values: CDR1 SGHNT, CDR2 YYREEE (reference sequence).

This chain's CDR3 is CASSDPLRTGNNEQFF. The DNA of the CDR3 is TGTGCCAGCAGTGACCCGTTGCGAACGGGGAACAATGAGCAGTTCTTC. V and J are TRBV6-4 and TRBJ2-1, with a weak D call TRBD2 (5 bases). V lost 2 bases to trimming and J lost 5 bases, with 16 bases between them. This CDR3 has 16 residues. Germline V lookup: CDR1 MRHNA, CDR2 SNTAGT.